This T cell receptor beta chain was found in a study of blood T cell repertoires in COVID-19. As for the study in general: Spain, Italy and the United States supplied samples that represented acute and convalescent COVID-19.

CDR1 and CDR2 (germline): SGHNT, YYREEE (reference sequence). The CDR3 extends over 14 amino acids. Trimming left V 1 base short and J 2 bases short, with 10 bases between. Here immunoSEQ multiplex PCR was the method, and the copy in TCRdb shows in-frame clones only, minus some. The data show under 95,000 clones, with roughly 92% seen just once and approximately 2.4% held by the top ten. This TCR was sampled from a man over 45 with COVID-19, enrolled during active disease. Sequencing used peripheral blood. V is TRBV5-4 and J is TRBJ2-7, with D tentatively TRBD1 (6 bases). The CDR3: CASSLRDTTYEQYF. In DNA, the CDR3 is TGTGCCAGCAGCTTGAGGGACACCACCTACGAGCAGTACTTC.